What follows are 18 T cell receptor beta chains derived from one specimen sequenced in a study of CD8 T cells in ankylosing spondylitis. MiXCR, applied by TCRdb to the 5' RACE reads, yields one record per CDR3 protein. The data show under 150,000 distinct CDR3 sequences, approximately 10% seen once. The sample was blood, either unsorted or a sorted T cell fraction (not recorded which). Source of these receptors: a female donor with ankylosing spondylitis or in good health (not recorded which).

In this sample, this clonotype turned up many times. This chain uses TRBV12-3 or TRBV12-4 with TRBJ1-2; D remains unclear. The CDR3 consists of 12 residues. V was cut by 2 bases and J by 5 bases, with 6 bases left in between. The CDR3 nucleotides read TGTGCCAGCAGTTTATACGGGTATGGCTACACCTTC. Its protein is CASSLYGYGYTF.

The V call is TRBV11-2, the J call TRBJ1-5, with D unresolved. CDR3 length equals 13 residues. V was trimmed by 5 bases and J by 7 bases, leaving 12 bases between them. The germline CDR1 and CDR2 sequences are SGHAT and FQNNGV. The DNA for the CDR3 is TGTGCCAGCAGCCCCGACCCAAACCAGCCCCAGCATTTT. Protein product: CASSPDPNQPQHF.

This clonotype was found many times. A read error may produce the germline difference seen at one junction end. V and J are TRBV7-9 and TRBJ1-2; TRBD1 matches at 8 bases. The CDR3 loop spans 13 amino acids. From germline, CDR1 is SEHNR and CDR2 FQNEAQ (reference sequence). The chain's CDR3 is CASTRTGNSGYTF. The DNA of the CDR3 is TGTGCCAGCACCAGGACAGGGAACTCTGGCTACACCTTC.

This clonotype was counted ten times or more. The CDR3 sequence: CASSAEGSTGELFF. The CDR3 region has the DNA TGTGCCAGCAGCGCCGAGGGGAGCACCGGGGAGCTGTTTTTT. The chain recombines TRBV11-2 with TRBJ2-2; the D gene could be TRBD1 or TRBD2 (5 bases each). The germline V gene has CDR1 SGHAT and CDR2 FQNNGV. V lost 5 bases to trimming and J lost 4 bases, with 11 bases between them. The CDR3 totals 14 residues. Complete variable domain (other parts from reference TRBV11-2 and TRBJ2-2): EAGVAQSPRYKIIEKRQSVAFWCNPISGHATLYWYQQILGQGPKLLIQFQNNGVVDDSQLPKDRFSAERLKGVDSTLKIQPAKLEDSAVYLCASSAEGSTGELFFGEGSRLTVL.

In this sample, this clonotype turned up a few times. The chain carries TRBV12-3 or TRBV12-4 and TRBJ2-1; D gene uncertain. V lost 1 base and J 8 bases, leaving 15 bases between the germline ends. The CDR3 is 15 amino acids. This CDR3 is CASSLGAALEYEQFF. CDR3 DNA: TGTGCCAGCAGTTTAGGGGCAGCGCTTGAGTATGAGCAGTTCTTC.

This clonotype was detected many times. This sequence may be a read error, since a much larger clone differs from it by one base. The chain carries TRBV20-1 and TRBJ2-1, with unresolved D. V was pared by 0 bases and J by 4 bases, with 16 bases between. The CDR3 is 16 residues long. Germline lookup yields CDR1 DFQATT and CDR2 SNEGSKA (reference sequence). The CDR3 DNA reads as TGCAGTGCTAGAGATCATCGCCCCCTGCGGTACAATGAGCAGTTCTTC. Protein product: CSARDHRPLRYNEQFF.

CDR3 in DNA: TGTGCCAGCAGCTTAGTTTCGGACGAGCAGTACTTC. This codes for CASSLVSDEQYF. The V gene is TRBV7-2, the J gene TRBJ2-7, with unresolved D. With 1 base removed from V and 5 bases from J, the gap between germline ends came to 6 bases. CDR1 is SGHTA, CDR2 FQGNSA, per germline. CDR3 length: 12 residues.

The chain uses TRBV18 and TRBJ2-1; D may be TRBD2 (5 bases). The CDR3 contains 13 residues. With 3 bases removed from V and 9 bases from J, the gap between germline ends came to 12 bases. CDR1 and CDR2 from the germline V gene are KGHSH and LQKENI. CDR3: CASSPLSGGEQFF. For the CDR3, the DNA is TGTGCCAGCTCACCGCTTAGTGGAGGTGAGCAGTTCTTC.

This clonotype was observed many times. This CDR3 is CASSRDQGFVTGELFF. The CDR3 DNA is TGTGCCAGCTCACGCGACCAGGGATTTGTCACCGGGGAGCTGTTTTTT. The chain has TRBV18 and TRBJ2-2; possibly TRBD1 for D (5 bases). Germline V gene lookup returns CDR1 KGHSH and CDR2 LQKENI. The CDR3 extends over 16 amino acids. The V end lost 4 bases, the J end lost 4 bases, and 16 bases lay between the germline ends.

This clonotype was picked up many times. The V and J genes are TRBV20-1 and TRBJ2-2; D gene unclear. Germline V lookup: CDR1 DFQATT, CDR2 SNEGSKA (reference sequence). The CDR3 covers 14 residues. Trimming stripped 5 bases from V and 0 bases from J, with 10 bases between. DNA of the CDR3: TGCAGTGCTTATGGCCCCTCGAACACCGGGGAGCTGTTTTTT. It is translated as CSAYGPSNTGELFF.

This clonotype has ten or more counts. V usage is TRBV20-1 and J usage is TRBJ1-5; 12 bases map to TRBD1. Losses at the gene ends were 0 bases for V and 5 bases for J; bases not matched to a gene: 2. This CDR3 region has 15 residues. Per the germline V gene, CDR1 is DFQATT and CDR2 is SNEGSKA (reference sequence). As DNA, the CDR3 is TGCAGTGCTAGAGATGGGACAGGGGGCTATCAGCCCCAGCATTTT. It is translated as CSARDGTGGYQPQHF.

This clonotype appeared many times. V usage is TRBV7-9 and J usage is TRBJ1-5; 7 bases line up with TRBD1. This CDR3 is built from 14 residues. Germline CDR1 is SEHNR and CDR2 is FQNEAQ (reference sequence). V was pared by 1 base and J by 6 bases, with 3 bases of the junction left unmatched. This CDR3 reads CASSLDTGVQPQHF. CDR3 DNA: TGTGCCAGCAGCTTAGATACAGGGGTTCAGCCCCAGCATTTT.

The sample holds a few counts of this clonotype. The CDR3 is CASSHEGKWFF. The CDR3, as DNA: TGCGCCAGCAGCCACGAGGGGAAGTGGTTCTTC. This rearrangement joins TRBV10-1 to TRBJ2-1; D possibly uses TRBD1 or TRBD2 (5 bases each). The CDR3 is 11 amino acids. The V end lost 6 bases, the J end lost 15 bases, and 15 bases lay between the germline ends. Per germline, CDR1 WNHNN and CDR2 SYGVQD (reference sequence).

This clonotype occurred a few times. The chain combines TRBV7-6 with TRBJ2-1; D possibly uses TRBD1 or TRBD2 (6 bases each). The germline CDR1 and CDR2 sequences are SGHVS and FNYEAQ. The V gene lost 5 bases and the J gene lost 4 bases, with 21 bases spanning the gap. CDR3 length: 17 residues. The CDR3 loop is CASSPRGTGVGYNEQFF. CDR3 in DNA: TGTGCCAGCAGCCCTAGGGGGACGGGAGTAGGGTACAATGAGCAGTTCTTC.

This clonotype appeared many times. The V and J genes are TRBV9 and TRBJ2-3; 7 nucleotides align to TRBD1. The CDR3 is 14 residues long. V was clipped by 6 bases and J by 4 bases; unmatched bases: 8. Germline assignment: CDR1 SGDLS and CDR2 YYNGEE. This CDR3 is CASTRQGTADTQYF. The CDR3 coding sequence is TGTGCCAGCACCCGACAGGGAACCGCAGATACGCAGTATTTT. The entire variable domain, with the rest obtained from reference TRBV9 and TRBJ2-3, is as follows: DSGVTQTPKHLITATGQRVTLRCSPRSGDLSVYWYQQSLDQGLQFLIQYYNGEERAKGNILERFSAQQFPDLHSELNLSSLELGDSALYFCASTRQGTADTQYFGPGTRLTVL.

V is TRBV5-1 and J is TRBJ2-3, with 8 bases matching TRBD1. Trimming cost V 5 bases and J 3 bases; bases outside gene matches: 5. The CDR3 runs 14 residues. CDR1 SGHRS and CDR2 YFSETQ come from the germline V gene. DNA for the CDR3: TGCGCCAGCAGGCCGGGACAGGAGACAGATACGCAGTATTTT. It yields the protein CASRPGQETDTQYF.

This clonotype was recorded many times. The chain combines TRBV7-8 with TRBJ2-1, with a possible D match to TRBD1 (5 bases). V dropped 4 bases and J dropped 7 bases, with 8 bases sitting between them. Germline-derived CDR1 and CDR2 are SGHVS and FQNEAQ. The CDR3 loop spans 12 amino acids. This CDR3 reads CASSWQGNEQFF. The DNA of the CDR3 is TGTGCCAGCAGCTGGCAGGGTAATGAGCAGTTCTTC.

This clonotype was counted many times. The chain carries TRBV29-1 and TRBJ2-7, with 10 bases lining up with TRBD1. Germline assignment: CDR1 SQVTM and CDR2 ANQGSEA. J gave up 1 base and V 4 bases, and 7 bases lay outside the gene matches. The CDR3 consists of 15 residues. The chain's CDR3 is CSVVEPGQGSYEQYF. The DNA for the CDR3 is TGCAGCGTTGTGGAGCCGGGACAGGGGTCCTACGAGCAGTACTTC.